This is a list of T cell receptor beta chains from one sample in a study of sequential checkpoint blockade in melanoma. Libraries were prepared by immunoSEQ multiplex PCR; TCRdb keeps only in-frame clonotypes and omits some of them. This sample has 10,000 to 11,000 clones, with less than 85% found just once. Material: CD8+ T cells sorted from blood (inferred from file names), obtained from a patient given nivolumab and ipilimumab in sequence. The origin of the receptors is a human donor with melanoma. The CDR3 runs from the conserved cysteine through the conserved F or W. A D gene is named only where the DNA matches it firmly. A clone size is listed for some rows: how often the clone was seen (once, few, many), or a class if it is expanded.

D gene	J gene	clone size	V gene	CDR3 protein	CDR3 DNA
NA	TRBJ2-7	NA	TRBV4-3	CASSQDRSSYEQYF	TGCGCCAGCAGCCAAGATCGGAGTTCCTACGAGCAGTACTTC
TRBD2	TRBJ2-7	NA	TRBV9	CASSPRERGAPHEQYF	TGTGCCAGCAGCCCCAGGGAGCGGGGGGCCCCCCACGAGCAGTACTTC
NA	TRBJ2-7	NA	TRBV7-6	CASSLADGSSYEQYF	TGTGCCAGCAGCTTAGCGGACGGGAGCTCCTACGAGCAGTACTTC
TRBD1	TRBJ1-5	once	TRBV28	CASSSYRGSNQPQHF	TGTGCCAGCAGTTCCTACAGGGGTAGCAATCAGCCCCAGCATTTT
NA	TRBJ2-7	NA	TRBV18	CASSPPAAGIEQYF	TGTGCCAGCTCACCACCCGCGGCGGGGATCGAGCAGTACTTC
TRBD1	TRBJ2-7	NA	TRBV27	CASSFDRVTGSEQYF	TGTGCCAGCAGTTTTGACAGGGTTACAGGCAGCGAGCAGTACTTC
NA	TRBJ1-2	NA	TRBV28	CASSPRGWSNYGYTF	TGTGCCAGCAGTCCCCGCGGGTGGAGTAACTATGGCTACACCTTC
NA	TRBJ2-7	once	TRBV6-5	CASSLAGEYSYEQYF	TGTGCCAGCAGTTTGGCAGGCGAATACTCCTACGAGCAGTACTTC
NA	TRBJ2-5	NA	TRBV7-9	CASSLDALDAEETQYF	TGTGCCAGCAGCTTAGATGCGCTAGATGCCGAAGAGACCCAGTACTTC
NA	TRBJ2-7	few	TRBV6-1	CASSEVRWSYEQYF	TGTGCCAGCAGTGAAGTTCGGTGGTCCTACGAGCAGTACTTC
TRBD1	TRBJ1-2	NA	TRBV4-2	CASSQDSAGGGFGYTF	TGTGCCAGCAGCCAAGATTCGGCAGGGGGCGGTTTCGGCTACACCTTC
NA	TRBJ2-1	NA	TRBV5-6	CASSLNRVLTYNEQFF	TGTGCCAGCAGCTTGAACAGGGTTCTTACCTACAATGAGCAGTTCTTC
NA	TRBJ2-7	NA	TRBV2	CASTGRGLNEQYF	TGTGCCAGCACTGGCCGAGGGCTCAACGAGCAGTACTTC
NA	TRBJ2-7	NA	TRBV27	CASPQGAAGVKQYF	TGTGCCAGCCCACAGGGCGCCGCGGGTGTGAAGCAGTACTTC
NA	TRBJ2-7	NA	TRBV4-3	CASSHTTASSYEQYF	TGCGCCAGCAGCCACACGACAGCGAGCTCCTACGAGCAGTACTTC
NA	TRBJ1-2	few	TRBV13	CASSLDGRGYGYTF	TGTGCCAGCAGCTTAGACGGCAGGGGCTATGGCTACACCTTC
TRBD1	TRBJ1-5	once	TRBV6-5	CATRQGRNQPQHF	TGTGCCACCAGACAGGGGAGGAATCAGCCCCAGCATTTT
NA	TRBJ1-5	NA	TRBV7-8	CASSLSAGWDQPQHF	TGTGCCAGCAGCTTATCAGCAGGGTGGGATCAGCCCCAGCATTTT